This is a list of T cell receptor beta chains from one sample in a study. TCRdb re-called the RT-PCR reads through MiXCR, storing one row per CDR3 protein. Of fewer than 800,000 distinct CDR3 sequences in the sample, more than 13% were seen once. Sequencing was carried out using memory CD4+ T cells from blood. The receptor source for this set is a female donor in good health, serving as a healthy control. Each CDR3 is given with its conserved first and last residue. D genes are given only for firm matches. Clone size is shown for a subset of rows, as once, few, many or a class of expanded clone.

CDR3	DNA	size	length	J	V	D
CSANPRVAGDQETQYF	TGCAGTGCTAATCCTCGGGTAGCGGGGGACCAAGAGACCCAGTACTTC	few	16	TRBJ2-5	TRBV20-1	TRBD2
CSASAAGGPDGELFF	TGCAGTGCTAGCGCAGCGGGAGGGCCGGACGGGGAGCTGTTTTTT	many	15	TRBJ2-2	TRBV20-1	TRBD2
CSARLTARSGSWYEQYF	TGCAGTGCTAGACTCACCGCAAGAAGCGGGAGCTGGTACGAGCAGTACTTC	NA	17	TRBJ2-7	TRBV20-1	TRBD2
CSARDGQPVREQYF	TGCAGTGCTAGAGACGGACAGCCCGTAAGGGAGCAGTACTTC	NA	14	TRBJ2-7	TRBV20-1	NA
CASRRSGTRSPGELFF	TGTGCCAGCAGAAGAAGCGGGACTAGAAGCCCCGGGGAGCTGTTTTTT	few	16	TRBJ2-2	TRBV6-2/TRBV6-3	TRBD2
CASSLVSGQPETQYF	TGTGCCAGCAGCTTGGTGTCGGGACAGCCAGAGACCCAGTACTTC	NA	15	TRBJ2-5	TRBV5-4	TRBD1
CATSDPGAGGNGELFF	TGTGCCACCAGTGACCCCGGGGCAGGGGGCAACGGGGAGCTGTTTTTT	few	16	TRBJ2-2	TRBV24-1	TRBD1
CAISEQWSPLHF	TGTGCCATCAGTGAGCAATGGTCACCCCTCCACTTT	many	12	TRBJ1-6	TRBV10-3	NA
CASSPRTGIAGELFF	TGTGCCAGCAGCCCGCGGACAGGGATTGCCGGGGAGCTGTTTTTT	NA	15	TRBJ2-2	TRBV11-3	TRBD1
CACKQGRNEKLFF	TGTGCCTGTAAACAGGGTCGAAATGAAAAACTGTTTTTT	many	13	TRBJ1-4	TRBV12-3/TRBV12-4	NA
CSARDPEIQETQYF	TGCAGTGCTAGAGATCCTGAGATCCAAGAGACCCAGTACTTC	many	14	TRBJ2-5	TRBV20-1	NA
CSARDEDRGFSPLHF	TGCAGTGCTAGAGATGAAGACAGGGGTTTCTCGCCCCTCCACTTT	NA	15	TRBJ1-6	TRBV20-1	TRBD1
CASSRDVPGLGGNEQFF	TGTGCCAGCAGCCGAGATGTACCGGGACTCGGGGGCAATGAGCAGTTCTTC	many	17	TRBJ2-1	TRBV6-2/TRBV6-3	NA
CSVRIRVNQPQHF	TGCAGTGTTCGCATTCGGGTTAATCAGCCCCAGCATTTT	NA	13	TRBJ1-5	TRBV20-1	NA
CATSEAGTTNYGYTF	TGTGCCACCAGTGAAGCCGGGACAACAAACTATGGCTACACCTTC	many	15	TRBJ1-2	TRBV24-1	NA
CASSSRPSGGPRRETQYF	TGTGCCAGCAGCTCCCGCCCTTCCGGGGGGCCGCGACGGGAGACCCAGTACTTC	many	18	TRBJ2-5	TRBV5-6	NA
CASSYHGTSGRTDTQYF	TGTGCCAGCAGTTACCATGGTACCTCGGGGAGGACAGATACGCAGTATTTT	NA	17	TRBJ2-3	TRBV6-2/TRBV6-3	NA
CASSWTGKHEQYF	TGTGCCAGCAGTTGGACAGGGAAGCACGAGCAGTACTTC	NA	13	TRBJ2-7	TRBV6-5	TRBD1
CASSFNSGYLVDTQYF	TGTGCCAGCAGCTTCAATAGCGGGTATTTGGTAGATACGCAGTATTTT	NA	16	TRBJ2-3	TRBV5-6	TRBD2
CASSQGGAFETQYF	TGTGCCAGCAGCCAGGGGGGGGCATTTGAGACCCAGTACTTC	many	14	TRBJ2-5	TRBV7-2	NA
CATTPRKGLCQETQYF	TGTGCCACCACCCCCCGGAAAGGACTGTGCCAAGAGACCCAGTACTTC	NA	16	TRBJ2-5	TRBV21-1	NA
CASSFTGLKVSEQYF	TGTGCCAGCAGCTTCACAGGGTTAAAGGTCTCCGAGCAGTACTTC	NA	15	TRBJ2-7	TRBV7-2	NA
CASSAQTGQGRGYTF	TGCGCCAGCAGCGCCCAAACCGGACAGGGACGCGGCTACACCTTC	NA	15	TRBJ1-2	TRBV4-3	TRBD1
CSVGQFYEQYF	TGCAGCGTTGGGCAGTTCTACGAGCAGTACTTC	many	11	TRBJ2-7	TRBV29-1	NA
CSASPVAGGYLGELFF	TGCAGTGCTAGCCCGGTGGCAGGGGGGTATTTAGGGGAGCTGTTTTTT	NA	16	TRBJ2-2	TRBV20-1	NA
CASREEGGDEQFF	TGTGCCAGCAGAGAGGAGGGAGGGGATGAGCAGTTCTTC	many	13	TRBJ2-1	TRBV6-1	TRBD2
CASSYTYGQPEQYF	TGTGCCAGCAGTTATACATACGGGCAGCCCGAGCAGTACTTC	few	14	TRBJ2-7	TRBV6-4	NA
CSASRGPGGTEAFF	TGCAGTGCTAGTAGGGGTCCGGGGGGCACTGAAGCTTTCTTT	many	14	TRBJ1-1	TRBV20-1	NA
CAISVTGAGNTIYF	TGTGCCATCAGTGTGACAGGGGCTGGAAACACCATATATTTT	few	14	TRBJ1-3	TRBV10-3	TRBD1
CASSSGDYISYEQYF	TGCGCCAGCAGCTCGGGGGACTACATCTCCTACGAGCAGTACTTC	many	15	TRBJ2-7	TRBV5-1	TRBD2
CSVNKGGNQETQYF	TGCAGCGTTAACAAGGGAGGTAACCAAGAGACCCAGTACTTC	few	14	TRBJ2-5	TRBV29-1	NA
CASSEETGFGQFF	TGTGCCAGCAGTGAAGAAACGGGGTTTGGGCAGTTCTTC	NA	13	TRBJ2-1	TRBV6-1	NA
CASSLPIRGGGEQYF	TGTGCCAGCAGTCTCCCAATCCGTGGAGGAGGCGAGCAGTACTTC	few	15	TRBJ2-7	TRBV28	NA
CSVAGASEEQYF	TGCAGTGTGGCTGGGGCTAGCGAGGAGCAGTACTTC	many	12	TRBJ2-7	TRBV20-1	NA
CASSLGLRVNEQFF	TGTGCCAGCAGCTTAGGACTACGGGTTAATGAGCAGTTCTTC	NA	14	TRBJ2-1	TRBV7-2	NA
CASSFGPGGGTEAFF	TGTGCCAGCAGTTTTGGGCCAGGAGGAGGGACTGAAGCTTTCTTT	NA	15	TRBJ1-1	TRBV28	NA
CASSQLQSPSGSPYEQYF	TGTGCCAGCAGCCAACTCCAGTCCCCTAGCGGGAGTCCCTACGAGCAGTACTTC	NA	18	TRBJ2-7	TRBV14	TRBD2
CASSYRGRDNSPLHF	TGTGCCAGCAGTTACAGAGGCAGAGACAATTCACCCCTCCACTTT	NA	15	TRBJ1-6	TRBV6-2/TRBV6-3	NA
CASSLTGVNSPLHF	TGTGCCAGCAGCTTGACAGGGGTGAATTCACCCCTCCACTTT	few	14	TRBJ1-6	TRBV7-9	TRBD1
CASRRTGNSGNTIYF	TGTGCCAGTAGGAGGACAGGGAACTCTGGAAACACCATATATTTT	NA	15	TRBJ1-3	TRBV19	TRBD1
CASSLYGAHRTEAFF	TGTGCCAGCAGTTTATATGGGGCGCACAGAACTGAAGCTTTCTTT	few	15	TRBJ1-1	TRBV28	NA
CASRLGGGIEKLFF	TGTGCCAGCAGGTTGGGAGGGGGTATTGAAAAACTGTTTTTT	NA	14	TRBJ1-4	TRBV12-3/TRBV12-4	NA
CASSPQPQGVLDNEQFF	TGTGCCAGCTCACCTCAACCCCAGGGGGTTCTAGACAATGAGCAGTTCTTC	NA	17	TRBJ2-1	TRBV18	TRBD1
CSASVGTGGGQPQHF	TGCAGTGCTAGTGTCGGGACAGGGGGTGGGCAGCCCCAGCATTTT	many	15	TRBJ1-5	TRBV20-1	TRBD1
CASSPQGGSWTDTQYF	TGTGCCAGCAGCCCCCAGGGCGGGAGTTGGACAGATACGCAGTATTTT	NA	16	TRBJ2-3	TRBV6-1	TRBD2
CASTLAGGGDEKYF	TGTGCCAGCACCCTGGCAGGGGGCGGCGACGAGAAGTACTTC	once	14	TRBJ2-7	TRBV6-2/TRBV6-3	TRBD1
CASRKDRLETYERYF	TGTGCCAGCAGGAAAGACAGACTTGAAACCTACGAGCGGTACTTC	once	15	TRBJ2-7	TRBV28	NA
CASSWGQPYEQYF	TGCGCCAGCAGCTGGGGACAGCCCTACGAGCAGTACTTC	few	13	TRBJ2-7	TRBV5-1	TRBD1
CASSLAQGARGNYGYTF	TGTGCCAGCAGCTTAGCGCAGGGTGCAAGGGGAAACTATGGCTACACCTTC	NA	17	TRBJ1-2	TRBV7-2	NA
CASSVASRGSSYEQYF	TGTGCCAGCAGCGTAGCTTCTCGCGGGAGCTCCTACGAGCAGTACTTC	NA	16	TRBJ2-7	TRBV9	TRBD2
CASSPPPFLAGADNEQFF	TGTGCCAGCAGTCCGCCGCCGTTTTTAGCGGGTGCGGACAATGAGCAGTTCTTC	few	18	TRBJ2-1	TRBV6-2/TRBV6-3	TRBD2
CASSRQGGREAFF	TGCGCCAGCAGTCGACAGGGCGGGCGTGAAGCTTTCTTT	few	13	TRBJ1-1	TRBV4-3	TRBD1
CSAVRGSLAKNIQYF	TGCAGCGCGGTCAGGGGAAGCCTAGCCAAAAACATTCAGTACTTC	many	15	TRBJ2-4	TRBV29-1	NA
CASSPMDRWDQPQHF	TGTGCCAGCAGTCCTATGGACCGGTGGGATCAGCCCCAGCATTTT	NA	15	TRBJ1-5	TRBV12-3/TRBV12-4	NA